This T cell receptor (beta chain) was identified in a study of Graves' ophthalmopathy and Graves' hyperthyroidism. Study-level findings and limits: Ophthalmopathy progression predictions by the model showed 72.22% specificity and approximately 67% sensitivity.

Notes on this clonotype: What it binds is not known.

Trimming stripped 7 bases from V and 2 bases from J, with 11 bases between. The CDR3 has 13 residues. CDR1 and CDR2 (germline): LNHDA, SQIVND (reference sequence). TCR beta CDR3 amplification used RNA transcripts. RT-PCR with HTBI primers came first, then second-round multiplex PCR. TCRdb recomputed calls from the multiplex PCR reads with MiXCR, one row per CDR3 protein. The sample lists 57,000 or so distinct CDR3 sequences; approximately 50% were seen once. This chain joins TRBV19 and TRBJ1-1; no clear D gene. The source is an adult woman with Graves' ophthalmopathy. The specimen was peripheral blood. CDR3: CASTSGFNTEAFF. The CDR3 DNA reads as TGTGCCAGTACATCTGGGTTCAACACTGAAGCTTTCTTT.